This TCR beta chain originates from a study of T cell responses to AZD1222 COVID-19 vaccine. Study-level information: Whether given at about 4 or about 12 weeks, second doses were pooled.

Study-wide results and caveats: Without day 14 samples, only post-peak T cell repertoires were studied.

Sequencing used immunoSEQ multiplex PCR; TCRdb keeps in-frame clones, though not all of them. The data hold 150,000 or so clones, with about 87% observed a single time. Points on this clone: Its antigen is unidentified.

From germline, CDR1 is MDHEN and CDR2 SYDVKM. Trimming shortened V by 7 bases and J by 0 bases, and 4 bases separated the two germline ends. The CDR3 is 12 residues long. The sequence derives from an adult in good health. The input for sequencing was peripheral blood, taken on day 0 of AZD1222 vaccination. The genes are TRBV28 and TRBJ2-1, with D unresolved. The CDR3 region has the DNA TGTGCCAGCACCAGCTCCTACAATGAGCAGTTCTTC. Its translation is CASTSSYNEQFF.